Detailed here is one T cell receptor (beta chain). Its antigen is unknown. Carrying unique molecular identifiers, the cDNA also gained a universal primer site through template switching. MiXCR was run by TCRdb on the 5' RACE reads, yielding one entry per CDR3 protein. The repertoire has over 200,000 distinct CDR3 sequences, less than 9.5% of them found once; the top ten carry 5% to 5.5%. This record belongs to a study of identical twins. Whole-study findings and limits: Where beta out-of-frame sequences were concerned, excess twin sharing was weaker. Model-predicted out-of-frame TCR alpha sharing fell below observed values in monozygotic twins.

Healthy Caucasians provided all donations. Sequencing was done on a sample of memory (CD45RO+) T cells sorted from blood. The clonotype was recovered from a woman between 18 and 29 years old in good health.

This CDR3 is CSARAPAGGDEQYF. DNA for the CDR3: TGCAGTGCTAGAGCCCCGGCCGGGGGAGACGAGCAGTACTTC. The chain uses TRBV20-1 and TRBJ2-7; D possibly corresponds to TRBD2 (6 bases). CDR3 length: 14 residues. CDR1 is DFQATT and CDR2 is SNEGSKA in the germline V gene (reference sequence). V was clipped by 1 base and J by 5 bases, with 15 bases between them.